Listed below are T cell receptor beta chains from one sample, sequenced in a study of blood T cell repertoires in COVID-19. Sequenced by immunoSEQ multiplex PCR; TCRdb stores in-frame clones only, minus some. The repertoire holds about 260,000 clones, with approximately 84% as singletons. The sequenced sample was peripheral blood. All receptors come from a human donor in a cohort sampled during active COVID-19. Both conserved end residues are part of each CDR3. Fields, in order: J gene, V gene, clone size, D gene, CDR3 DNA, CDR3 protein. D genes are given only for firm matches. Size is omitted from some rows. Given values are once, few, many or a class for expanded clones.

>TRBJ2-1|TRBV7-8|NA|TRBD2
TGTGCCAGCAGCTCCGGGACTAGCGGGGGATACAATGAGCAGTTCTTC
CASSSGTSGGYNEQFF
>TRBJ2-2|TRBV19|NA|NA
TGTGCCAGTAGTTCAACAAGGCCCGGCGGGGTACAGAACACCGGGGAGCTGTTTTTT
CASSSTRPGGVQNTGELFF
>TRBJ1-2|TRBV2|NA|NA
TGTGCCAGCAGTGATATAAACTATGGCTACACCTTC
CASSDINYGYTF
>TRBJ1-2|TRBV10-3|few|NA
TGTGCCATCAGTGAGTCGACAGGATCAAACTATGGCTACACCTTC
CAISESTGSNYGYTF
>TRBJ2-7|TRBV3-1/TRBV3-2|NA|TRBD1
TGTGCCAGCAGCCACGGGGCAGGGGGCCACGAGCAGTACTTC
CASSHGAGGHEQYF
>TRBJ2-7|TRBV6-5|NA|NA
TGTGCCAGCAGTTACTCGAGGAGGGGGGGAAACGAGCAGTACTTC
CASSYSRRGGNEQYF
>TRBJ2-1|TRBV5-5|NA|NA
TGTGCCAGTACCCGGGTCCTTTCCTACAATGAGCAGTTCTTC
CASTRVLSYNEQFF
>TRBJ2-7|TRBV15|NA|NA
TGTGCCCCCAGGGGGGGGCCGCGCCCTCTTTACGAGCAGTACTTC
CAPRGGPRPLYEQYF
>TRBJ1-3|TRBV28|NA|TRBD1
TGTGCCAGCAGTCCCCTCTCCCGACAGGGGGCTGACGGAAACACCATATATTTT
CASSPLSRQGADGNTIYF
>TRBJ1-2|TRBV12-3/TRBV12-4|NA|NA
TGTGCCAGCACCTCGTCCTATGGCTACACCTTC
CASTSSYGYTF
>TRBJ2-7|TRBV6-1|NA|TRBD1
TGTGCCAGCAGTGGAGGGGGCAAGGGGTCCTACGAGCAGTACTTC
CASSGGGKGSYEQYF
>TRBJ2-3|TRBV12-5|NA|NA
TGTGCTAGTGGTTTACGACTTAACACAGATACGCAGTATTTT
CASGLRLNTDTQYF
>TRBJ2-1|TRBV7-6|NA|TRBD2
TGTGCCAGCAGCACCAGGAGCGGGGCATACAATGAGCAGTTCTTC
CASSTRSGAYNEQFF
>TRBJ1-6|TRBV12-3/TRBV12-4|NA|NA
TGTGCCATCGGGGGGAATTCATCACCCCTCCACTTT
CAIGGNSSPLHF
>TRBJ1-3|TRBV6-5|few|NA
TGTGCCAGCATCATTGGAAACACCATATATTTT
CASIIGNTIYF
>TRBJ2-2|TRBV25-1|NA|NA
TGTGCCAGCAGTGAAGAAAAAGCAGGGTGGGGAACCGGGGAGCTGTTTTTT
CASSEEKAGWGTGELFF
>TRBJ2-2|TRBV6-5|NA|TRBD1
TGTGCCAGCAAGGGACAGGGTTACACCGGGGAGCTGTTTTTT
CASKGQGYTGELFF
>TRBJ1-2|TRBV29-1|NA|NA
TGCAGCGTTGACTCCAGGGCATTGGTCGGCTACACCTTC
CSVDSRALVGYTF
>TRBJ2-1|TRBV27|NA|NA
TGTGCCAGCAGTTTTCGGGGATACAATGAGCAGTTCTTC
CASSFRGYNEQFF
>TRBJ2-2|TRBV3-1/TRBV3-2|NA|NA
TGTGCCAGCAGCCAGGCGGCCGCGAACACCGGGGAGCTGTTTTTT
CASSQAAANTGELFF
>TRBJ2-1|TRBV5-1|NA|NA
TGCGCCAGCAGCTTTCCAGGGGATGAGCAGTTCTTC
CASSFPGDEQFF
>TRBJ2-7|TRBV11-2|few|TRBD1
TGTGCCAGCAGGAAAACCGGGACAGGGATATACGAGCAGTACTTC
CASRKTGTGIYEQYF
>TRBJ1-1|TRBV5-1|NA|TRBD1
TGCGCCAGCAGCTTACAAGGGGGCGCGGGCACTGAAGCTTTCTTT
CASSLQGGAGTEAFF
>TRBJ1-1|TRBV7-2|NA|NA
TGTGCCAGCAGCTTAGATGGGGCGCGGAACACTGAAGCTTTCTTT
CASSLDGARNTEAFF
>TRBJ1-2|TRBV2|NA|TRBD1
TGTGCCAGCATCGACGACAGGGGGACGGGCTACACCTTC
CASIDDRGTGYTF
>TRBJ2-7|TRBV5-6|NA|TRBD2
TGTGCCAGCAGCTTCCTCAGCGGGAGCTACGAGCAGTACTTC
CASSFLSGSYEQYF
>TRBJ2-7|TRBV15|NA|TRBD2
TGTGCCACCAGGTCTAGCGGGAGACAGTACGAGCAGTACTTC
CATRSSGRQYEQYF
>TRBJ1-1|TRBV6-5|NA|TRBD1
TGTGCCACCAACAGGGGAAGTGAAGCTTTCTTT
CATNRGSEAFF
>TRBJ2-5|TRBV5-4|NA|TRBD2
TGTGCCAGCAGCGCCGGACTATCTAGCGGGGGGGCCAGGAGTTACGAGACCCAGTACTTC
CASSAGLSSGGARSYETQYF
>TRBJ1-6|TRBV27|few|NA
TGTGCCAGCAGTTTAGTCCAGGGTACCCTCCACTTT
CASSLVQGTLHF
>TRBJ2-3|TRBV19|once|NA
TGTGCCAGTAGTATAGTTTCAGGGGCCGCAGATACGCAGTATTTT
CASSIVSGAADTQYF
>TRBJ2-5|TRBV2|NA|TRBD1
TGTGCCAGCAGCCCTGGACAGGGAGAAAAGACCCAGTACTTC
CASSPGQGEKTQYF
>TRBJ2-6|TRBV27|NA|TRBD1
TGTGCCAGCAGTTTTCGGACAGGGAGTTTCTCTGGGGCCAACGTCCTGACTTTC
CASSFRTGSFSGANVLTF
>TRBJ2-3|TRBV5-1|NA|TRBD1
TGCGCCAGCAGCGGGCTGCGTAAGGGACAGGGGACAGATACGCAGTATTTT
CASSGLRKGQGTDTQYF
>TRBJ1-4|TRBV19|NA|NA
TGTGCCAGTAGTACCCCGTTCGGGGTTTCTAATGAAAAACTGTTTTTT
CASSTPFGVSNEKLFF
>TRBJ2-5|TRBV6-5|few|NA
TGTGCCAGCAGACGGGACAACTGGGAGACCCAGTACTTC
CASRRDNWETQYF